This is a list of T cell receptor beta chains from one sample in a study of cytomegalovirus exposure and HLA in healthy donors. Measured with immunoSEQ multiplex PCR; TCRdb has only the in-frame clones, and not every one. The sample has some 130,000 clones, around 83% seen once; the top ten hold over 0.9%. Sequences were obtained from PBMCs. The receptors were gathered from a human donor in good health. The CDR3 runs from the conserved cysteine through the conserved F or W. The D gene is left open where the match is weak. Expanded clones get a size class; other rows say once, few or many, or leave the size out.

V,size,D,J,CDR3,DNA
TRBV20-1,NA,NA,TRBJ1-2,CSASRGYGYTF,TGCAGTGCTAGCAGAGGATATGGCTACACCTTC
TRBV11-3,few,NA,TRBJ1-1,CASSSGGTEAFF,TGTGCCAGCAGCTCCGGGGGGACTGAAGCTTTCTTT
TRBV27,NA,TRBD1,TRBJ2-7,CASGMGTASYEQYF,TGTGCCAGCGGGATGGGGACAGCCTCCTACGAGCAGTACTTC
TRBV7-8,NA,NA,TRBJ1-1,CASSALPSGNTEAFF,TGTGCCAGCAGCGCACTGCCTAGCGGCAACACTGAAGCTTTCTTT
TRBV4-2,NA,TRBD2,TRBJ2-5,CASSQDKLAGIKETQYF,TGTGCCAGCAGCCAAGACAAACTAGCGGGGATCAAAGAGACCCAGTACTTC
TRBV2,NA,TRBD2,TRBJ2-5,CASSDLAGGTQYF,TGTGCCAGCAGTGACCTCGCGGGGGGGACCCAGTACTTC
TRBV6-5,few,NA,TRBJ1-5,CASSLQSRQPQHF,TGTGCCAGCAGTCTACAAAGCAGGCAGCCCCAGCATTTT
TRBV6-4,once,TRBD1,TRBJ1-2,CASSDNKQGASKGYTF,TGTGCCAGCAGCGATAACAAACAGGGGGCTTCAAAAGGCTACACCTTC
TRBV18,NA,TRBD1,TRBJ1-2,CASRIRQGFDYGYTF,TGTGCCAGCCGTATTCGACAGGGGTTCGACTATGGCTACACCTTC
TRBV7-9,NA,NA,TRBJ2-5,CASSREHETQYF,TGTGCCAGCAGCCGGGAGCACGAGACCCAGTACTTC
TRBV5-1,NA,NA,TRBJ1-1,CASSLAGETEAFF,TGCGCCAGCAGCTTGGCTGGGGAGACAGAAGCTTTCTTT
TRBV29-1,NA,NA,TRBJ1-2,CSVDVGLPLPNYGYTF,TGCAGCGTTGATGTAGGACTACCATTGCCTAACTATGGCTACACCTTC
TRBV7-9,few,NA,TRBJ1-4,CASSPRLSDLNEKLFF,TGTGCCAGCAGCCCGAGACTGTCCGACCTGAATGAAAAACTGTTTTTT
TRBV10-2,NA,TRBD1,TRBJ2-1,CASSELGQGHNEQFF,TGCGCCAGCAGTGAGTTAGGACAGGGCCACAATGAGCAGTTCTTC
TRBV18,NA,NA,TRBJ1-5,CASSLGRSGNQPQHF,TGTGCCAGCTCACTAGGCAGGTCGGGCAATCAGCCCCAGCATTTT
TRBV5-8,NA,NA,TRBJ2-1,CASSYLGSEQFF,TGTGCCAGCAGCTACCTCGGGAGTGAGCAGTTCTTC
TRBV27,NA,NA,TRBJ2-1,CASSGGGNEQFF,TGTGCCAGCAGTGGAGGTGGGAATGAGCAGTTCTTC
TRBV9,NA,TRBD2,TRBJ2-5,CASSPQAGGSEETQYF,TGTGCCAGCAGCCCACAAGCGGGGGGGTCGGAAGAGACCCAGTACTTC
TRBV11-3,NA,NA,TRBJ2-1,CASSLVGWEAEQFF,TGTGCCAGCAGCTTAGTAGGGTGGGAGGCTGAGCAGTTCTTC
TRBV2,few,NA,TRBJ2-1,CASVEEAVGNNEQFF,TGTGCCAGCGTGGAGGAGGCAGTGGGAAACAATGAGCAGTTCTTC
TRBV6-1,once,TRBD2,TRBJ2-3,CASSDSGGGTDTQYF,TGTGCCAGCAGTGATAGCGGGGGGGGCACAGATACGCAGTATTTT
TRBV7-2,NA,TRBD1,TRBJ2-7,CASSFFPGGSYEQYF,TGTGCCAGCAGCTTCTTCCCAGGGGGCTCCTACGAGCAGTACTTC
TRBV2,few,NA,TRBJ1-4,CASSGADATNEKLFF,TGTGCCAGCAGTGGGGCCGATGCAACTAATGAAAAACTGTTTTTT
TRBV11-2,NA,NA,TRBJ2-7,CASSPTAVDEQYF,TGTGCCAGCAGCCCAACGGCGGTCGACGAGCAGTACTTC
TRBV18,NA,NA,TRBJ2-3,CASSPSDTQYF,TGTGCCAGCTCACCCTCAGATACGCAGTATTTT
TRBV19,NA,NA,TRBJ2-5,CASRAPEGPQETQYF,TGTGCCAGTAGGGCACCGGAGGGCCCCCAAGAGACCCAGTACTTC
TRBV19,NA,TRBD1,TRBJ2-5,CASSPRTGSAMETQYF,TGTGCCAGTAGTCCCAGGACAGGGAGTGCTATGGAGACCCAGTACTTC
TRBV11-2,once,TRBD2,TRBJ2-5,CASSLDLGTSGAVKETQYF,TGTGCCAGCAGCTTAGACCTCGGGACTAGCGGGGCAGTCAAGGAGACCCAGTACTTC
TRBV19,once,TRBD1,TRBJ1-3,CASSATGSLSGNTIYF,TGTGCCAGTAGTGCGACAGGGAGCCTTTCTGGAAACACCATATATTTT
TRBV9,NA,TRBD2,TRBJ2-7,CASSVAVGEGYEQYF,TGTGCCAGCAGCGTAGCTGTAGGGGAGGGCTACGAGCAGTACTTC
TRBV2,NA,TRBD1,TRBJ1-5,CASSLWTGGQPQHF,TGTGCCAGCAGTCTTTGGACAGGGGGCCAGCCCCAGCATTTT
TRBV6-1,NA,NA,TRBJ1-2,CAIRPQESYGYTF,TGTGCCATTCGACCACAGGAGTCCTATGGCTACACCTTC
TRBV27,NA,NA,TRBJ1-3,CASSRRGGRGNTIYF,TGTGCCAGCAGCCGTCGGGGAGGCCGGGGAAACACTATATATTTT
TRBV7-3,once,NA,TRBJ1-3,CASSPQGPGNTIYF,TGTGCCAGCAGCCCACAGGGCCCTGGAAACACCATATATTTT
TRBV10-1,NA,NA,TRBJ2-7,CASSPGMNYEQYF,TGCGCCAGCAGTCCGGGTATGAACTACGAGCAGTACTTC
TRBV28,NA,NA,TRBJ1-5,CASSLVVRGNQPQHF,TGTGCCAGCAGTTTAGTGGTGCGAGGCAATCAGCCCCAGCATTTT
TRBV7-9,NA,NA,TRBJ2-7,CASRPGTGVYEQYF,TGTGCCAGCAGGCCGGGGACGGGAGTCTACGAGCAGTACTTC
TRBV5-5,NA,NA,TRBJ1-4,CASSLGFRVAEKLFF,TGTGCCAGCAGCTTGGGGTTCAGGGTGGCTGAAAAACTGTTTTTT
TRBV6-1,NA,NA,TRBJ2-2,CASSHGAANTGELFF,TGTGCCAGTTCACATGGAGCGGCGAACACCGGGGAGCTGTTTTTT
TRBV27,NA,NA,TRBJ1-5,CASSSFGDYSNQPQHF,TGTGCCAGCTCGAGTTTCGGGGACTATAGCAATCAGCCCCAGCATTTT
TRBV7-9,NA,NA,TRBJ2-5,CASSRDSQETQYF,TGTGCCAGCAGTCGGGACTCACAAGAGACCCAGTACTTC
TRBV9,NA,TRBD1,TRBJ1-2,CASSPQIQGNYGYTF,TGTGCCAGCAGCCCACAGATACAGGGGAACTATGGCTACACCTTC
TRBV28,NA,NA,TRBJ2-1,CATEQGTSYNEQFF,TGTGCCACCGAACAAGGGACATCCTACAATGAGCAGTTCTTC
TRBV19,few,TRBD1,TRBJ1-5,CASSRDRGTDQPQHF,TGTGCCAGTAGTAGGGACAGGGGGACCGATCAGCCCCAGCATTTT
TRBV5-1,NA,TRBD2,TRBJ2-2,CASASPREGPNTGELFF,TGCGCCAGCGCTTCCCCAAGGGAGGGGCCAAACACCGGGGAGCTGTTTTTT
TRBV6-5,NA,NA,TRBJ1-1,CASTRGGEWDTEAFF,TGTGCCAGCACTAGAGGCGGTGAGTGGGACACTGAAGCTTTCTTT
TRBV11-3,NA,NA,TRBJ2-2,CASSLVSSTGELFF,TGTGCCAGCAGCTTAGTATCCAGCACCGGGGAGCTGTTTTTT